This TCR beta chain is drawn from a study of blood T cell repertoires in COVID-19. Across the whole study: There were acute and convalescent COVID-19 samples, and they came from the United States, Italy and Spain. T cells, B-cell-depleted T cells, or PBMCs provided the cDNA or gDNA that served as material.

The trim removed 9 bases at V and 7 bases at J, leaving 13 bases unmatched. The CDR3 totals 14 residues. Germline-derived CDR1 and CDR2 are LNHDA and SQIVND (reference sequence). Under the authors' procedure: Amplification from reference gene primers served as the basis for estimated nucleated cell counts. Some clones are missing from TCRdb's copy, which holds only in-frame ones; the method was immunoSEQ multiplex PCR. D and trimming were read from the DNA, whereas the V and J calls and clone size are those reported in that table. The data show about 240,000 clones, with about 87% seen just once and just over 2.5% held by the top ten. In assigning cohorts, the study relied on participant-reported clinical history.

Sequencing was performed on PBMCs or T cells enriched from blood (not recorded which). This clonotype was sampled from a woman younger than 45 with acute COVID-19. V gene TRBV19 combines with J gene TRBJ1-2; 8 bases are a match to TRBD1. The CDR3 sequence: CASSFPDRAGGYTF. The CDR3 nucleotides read TGTGCCAGCTCTTTTCCGGACAGGGCGGGTGGCTACACCTTC.